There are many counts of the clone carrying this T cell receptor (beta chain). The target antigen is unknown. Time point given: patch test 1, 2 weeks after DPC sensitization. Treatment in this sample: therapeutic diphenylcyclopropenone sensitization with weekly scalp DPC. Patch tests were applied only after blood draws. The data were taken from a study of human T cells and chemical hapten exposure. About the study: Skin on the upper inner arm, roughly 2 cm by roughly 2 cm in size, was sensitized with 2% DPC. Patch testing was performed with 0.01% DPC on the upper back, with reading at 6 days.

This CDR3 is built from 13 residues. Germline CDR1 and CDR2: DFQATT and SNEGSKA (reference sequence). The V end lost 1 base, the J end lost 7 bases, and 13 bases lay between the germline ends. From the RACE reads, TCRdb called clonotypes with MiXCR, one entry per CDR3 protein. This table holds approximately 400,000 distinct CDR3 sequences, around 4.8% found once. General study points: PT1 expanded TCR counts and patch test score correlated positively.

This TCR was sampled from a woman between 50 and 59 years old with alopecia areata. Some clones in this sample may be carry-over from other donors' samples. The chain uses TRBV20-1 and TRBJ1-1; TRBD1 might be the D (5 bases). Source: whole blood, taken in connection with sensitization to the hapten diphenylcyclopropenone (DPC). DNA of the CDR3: TGCAGTGCTAGAGGGGGCCGTCCAAATGAAGCTTTCTTT. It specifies CSARGGRPNEAFF.